The 10 T cell receptor beta chains below were found in one sample sequenced in a study of shared clonotypes between healthy human individuals (dated by TCRdb to the early 2020s). Library preparation employed the immunoSEQ multiplex PCR assay. TCRdb carries this immuneACCESS record with in-frame sequences only. Its versions omit some clonotypes, under half of them owing to an unresolved V gene in the studies checked, with the rest unexplained. Across this sample there are about 520,000 clones, with around 73% seen only once. Around 11% of the sample is taken by the ten largest. The sequenced material came from PBMCs. The origin of the receptors is a woman aged 40 to 49 in good health. Some clones in this sample may be carry-over from other donors' samples.

This chain links TRBV19 with TRBJ2-2; tentatively, D is TRBD2 (7 bases). The CDR3 contains 16 residues. Looked up from germline, CDR1 is LNHDA and CDR2 is SQIVND (reference sequence). Between the trimmed V and J ends, which lost 4 bases and 4 bases, there was a span of 16 bases. The CDR3, as DNA: TGTGCCAGTAGTAAGGGGGGAGAGCGGGGCACCGGGGAGCTGTTTTTT. Amino acids: CASSKGGERGTGELFF.

This chain links TRBV5-1 with TRBJ2-7; the D gene is possibly TRBD1 (5 bases). Germline V gives CDR1 SGHRS, CDR2 YFSETQ. The germline V and J ends were trimmed by 3 bases and 3 bases, with 22 bases remaining between them. The CDR3 has 17 amino acids. As DNA, the CDR3 is TGCGCCAGCAGCTCAACCTCCCTCACCCAGGGCAGCTACGAGCAGTACTTC. Its protein product is CASSSTSLTQGSYEQYF. The full variable domain, its missing parts supplied by reference TRBV5-1 and TRBJ2-7, is KAGVTQTPRYLIKTRGQQVTLSCSPISGHRSVSWYQQTPGQGLQFLFEYFSETQRNKGNFPGRFSGRQFSNSRSEMNVSTLELGDSALYLCASSSTSLTQGSYEQYFGPGTRLTVT.

The sample holds many counts of this clone. This rearrangement joins TRBV7-8 to TRBJ2-1; 8 bases agree with TRBD2. The CDR3 is 16 residues long. CDR1 SGHVS and CDR2 FQNEAQ come from the germline V gene. V was clipped by 1 base and J by 4 bases; unmatched bases: 6. The CDR3 loop reads CASSLELAVTYNEQFF. In DNA form, the CDR3 reads TGTGCCAGCAGCTTAGAACTAGCGGTAACATACAATGAGCAGTTCTTC.

The chain uses TRBV7-3 and TRBJ1-1; unclear D gene. The V and J ends lost 0 bases and 5 bases respectively, with 10 bases between them. Germline CDR1 and CDR2: SGHTA and FQGTGA. This CDR3 spans 14 amino acids. The CDR3 bases are TGTGCCAGCAGCTTAACGGGGTTGGGAACTGAAGCTTTCTTT. Translating it yields CASSLTGLGTEAFF. Full variable domain (outside the CDR3, taken from reference TRBV7-3 and TRBJ1-1): GAGVSQTPSNKVTEKGKYVELRCDPISGHTALYWYRQSLGQGPEFLIYFQGTGAADDSGLPNDRFFAVRPEGSVSTLKIQRTERGDSAVYLCASSLTGLGTEAFFGQGTRLTVV.

The chain couples TRBV6-1 to TRBJ2-3; no clear D. V lost 7 bases and J 0 bases, leaving 14 bases between the germline ends. The germline V gene encodes CDR1 MNHNS and CDR2 SASEGT. The CDR3 has 15 residues. CDR3 in DNA: TGTGCCAGCAACCCGACCCCCTCGAGCACAGATACGCAGTATTTT. It is translated as CASNPTPSSTDTQYF.

The gene calls are TRBV19 and TRBJ2-2, with D possibly being TRBD1 (6 bases). The V end lost 3 bases, the J end lost 5 bases, and 16 bases lay between the germline ends. The CDR3 consists of 16 residues. Germline V CDR1 and CDR2: LNHDA, SQIVND (reference sequence). The CDR3 protein is CASSILTGAPTGELFF. The DNA for the CDR3 is TGTGCCAGTAGTATCCTGACAGGTGCCCCAACCGGGGAGCTGTTTTTT.

The chain carries TRBV20-1 and TRBJ2-5; 8 bases match TRBD1. Germline V gene data show CDR1 as DFQATT and CDR2 as SNEGSKA (reference sequence). This CDR3 is built from 11 residues. The CDR3 sequence is CSLTGAETQYF. In DNA form, the CDR3 reads TGCAGCTTGACAGGGGCCGAGACCCAGTACTTC.

The chain carries TRBV9 and TRBJ1-1; no firm D call. The CDR3 extends over 15 amino acids. CDR1 SGDLS and CDR2 YYNGEE come from the germline V gene. V was clipped by 4 bases and J by 4 bases, with 17 bases between them. The CDR3 here is CASSRWLDSGTEAFF. The CDR3 DNA is TGTGCCAGCAGCCGGTGGCTGGATTCGGGCACTGAAGCTTTCTTT.

As to this clone: A much larger clone differs from this one at a single base, so this may be a read error. The genes are TRBV4-2 and TRBJ2-7, with 9 nucleotides matching TRBD2. The length of the CDR3 is 18 residues. The germline V gene encodes CDR1 LGHNA and CDR2 YNFKEQ. CDR3: CASSKEWAGGPFVHEQYF. The CDR3 DNA follows: TGTGCCAGCAGCAAAGAGTGGGCGGGAGGGCCTTTCGTACACGAGCAGTACTTC.

The rearrangement uses TRBV19 and TRBJ2-5; no clear D gene. In germline, CDR1 is LNHDA, CDR2 SQIVND (reference sequence). This CDR3 spans 12 amino acids. Trimming removed 4 bases at V and 7 bases at J, with 10 bases between. The CDR3 nucleotides read TGTGCCAGTAGTACCCGACTCGGGACCCAGTACTTC. This gives the protein CASSTRLGTQYF.